Listed here are 12 T cell receptor beta chains from one sample, sequenced in a study of spatial heterogeneity in lung cancer. The study's findings and limits: How many expanded intratumoral alpha and beta TCRs were present tracked the tumor mutation count, which was a count of nonsynonymous mutations.

One entry per CDR3 protein results from TCRdb running MiXCR on the 5' RACE reads. The data contain about 3,800 distinct CDR3 sequences, approximately 8.8% of them singletons. Their antigen targets remain unknown. The time point here: sample taken at primary tumor resection. The starting material was lung tumor tissue, obtained at surgery. The receptor source for this set is a male donor with early-stage non-small cell lung cancer.

This clonotype was recorded many times. Being off target in a library aimed at alpha chains, this beta chain has a size of little meaning. The CDR3 DNA is TGCGCCAGCAGCTTGAACAGGGGGCAAGAGACCCAGTACTTC. Protein: CASSLNRGQETQYF. This chain connects TRBV5-1 to TRBJ2-5, with 8 bases matching TRBD1. In germline, CDR1 is SGHRS, CDR2 YFSETQ. The ends lost 1 base at V and 2 bases at J; junction bases unmatched: 1. The CDR3 has 14 amino acids.

This clonotype was counted between two and nine times. This beta chain lies outside the target of a library built for alpha chains; its clone size means little. This chain connects TRBV25-1 to TRBJ1-6; 10 bases agree with TRBD1. Per germline, CDR1 MGHDK and CDR2 SYGVNS. The CDR3 runs to 14 residues. Trimming cost V 6 bases and J 9 bases; bases outside gene matches: 5. DNA of the CDR3: TGTGCCAGCAGCGGGACAGGGGTGGGTTCACCCCTCCACTTT. This sequence encodes CASSGTGVGSPLHF. The whole variable domain, filled in from reference TRBV25-1 and TRBJ1-6, reads EADIYQTPRYLVIGTGKKITLECSQTMGHDKMYWYQQDPGMELHLIHYSYGVNSTEKGDLSSESTVSRIRTEHFPLTLESARPSHTSQYLCASSGTGVGSPLHFGNGTRLTVT.

This clonotype is large (0.1 to 1%) in the sample. This beta chain was picked up by a library intended for alpha chains and is off target, so its count carries little meaning. The chain uses TRBV7-2 and TRBJ2-6; 8 bases align to TRBD1. Germline CDR1 reads SGHTA; CDR2 reads FQGNSA. The CDR3 length is 20 residues. Germline trimming cut 5 bases from V and 8 bases from J; bases unmatched to any gene: 23. The DNA of the CDR3 is TGTGCCAGCAGCGAAGGCGGACCGGGACAGGTCTCTCTGGGTACCAACGTCCTGACTTTC. Protein product: CASSEGGPGQVSLGTNVLTF.

This clonotype has just a few counts. This beta chain slipped into a library made for alpha chains as a stray read, so its size is not meaningful. The chain uses TRBV7-2 and TRBJ1-5; 8 positions match TRBD1. Germline CDR1 SGHTA, CDR2 FQGNSA. The CDR3 loop spans 15 amino acids. Trimming cost V 5 bases and J 4 bases; bases outside gene matches: 7. CDR3 coding DNA: TGTGCCAGCAGCACGAGACAGGGGCCAAATCAGCCCCAGCATTTT. This encodes CASSTRQGPNQPQHF.

This clonotype showed up many times. This beta chain slipped into a library made for alpha chains as a stray read, so its size is not meaningful. The V call is TRBV30, the J call TRBJ2-1; 8 nucleotides align to TRBD1. This CDR3 contains 17 residues. The germline V gene encodes CDR1 GTSNPN and CDR2 SVGIG (reference sequence). Unmatched junction bases numbered 16, after V lost 3 bases and J lost 6 bases. As DNA, the CDR3 is TGTGCCTGGAGCGGGTTTCAGGGGGCACGATCGGGCAATGAGCAGTTCTTC. Protein product: CAWSGFQGARSGNEQFF.

This clonotype is deemed medium-sized (0.01 to 0.1%). In a library made to pick up alpha chains, this beta chain is a stray read with a size that means little. The rearrangement uses TRBV12-3 or TRBV12-4 and TRBJ2-1; D unresolved. The CDR3 has 13 amino acids. Trimming removed 2 bases from V and 6 bases from J, with 8 bases in between. CDR3 in DNA: TGTGCCAGCAGTTTACTAGTATCCAATGAGCAGTTCTTC. This encodes CASSLLVSNEQFF.

By sample fraction, this clonotype is medium-sized. This beta chain is a stray sequence in a library constructed for alpha chains; its clone size is not meaningful. The chain combines TRBV11-2 with TRBJ1-4, with unresolved D. The CDR3 extends over 16 amino acids. CDR1 is SGHAT and CDR2 is FQNNGV in the germline V gene. V was cut by 5 bases and J by 0 bases, with 13 bases left in between. DNA of the CDR3: TGTGCCAGCAGCCCCAGATCCGGTGCAACTAATGAAAAACTGTTTTTT. Its translation: CASSPRSGATNEKLFF.

This clonotype was detected many times. Since it is a stray read in a library aimed at alpha chains, this beta chain has a size that is not meaningful. This sequence joins TRBV7-2 and TRBJ1-5; 10 bases line up with TRBD1. The germline V gene has CDR1 SGHTA and CDR2 FQGNSA. The ends lost 5 bases at V and 5 bases at J; junction bases unmatched: 6. This CDR3 comprises 15 residues. The CDR3 DNA sequence: TGTGCCAGCAGCCCAACCGGGACAGGGGATCAGCCCCAGCATTTT. Translated: CASSPTGTGDQPQHF.

Many counts were recorded for this clonotype. This beta chain turned up in a library designed for alpha chains; as an off-target read, its abundance says little. This chain connects TRBV10-3 to TRBJ2-4; 8 bases are shared with TRBD1. CDR3 length equals 12 residues. Germline values: CDR1 ENHRY, CDR2 SYGVKD. J lost 8 bases, V lost 6 bases, and 3 bases had no gene match. The CDR3 loop reads CAISDRGHIQYF. The DNA of the CDR3 is TGTGCCATCAGCGACAGGGGCCACATTCAGTACTTC.

By share of the sample, this clonotype is medium-sized. The size of this beta chain means little, since it is a stray read in a library made for alpha chains. The chain has TRBV7-2 and TRBJ2-3; D is undetermined. Per germline, CDR1 SGHTA and CDR2 FQGNSA. Trimming shortened V by 4 bases and J by 8 bases, and 10 bases separated the two germline ends. The CDR3 has 12 residues. The CDR3 region is CASSSELTTQYF. The CDR3 DNA is TGTGCCAGCAGCTCCGAACTGACTACGCAGTATTTT.

This clonotype is labeled as medium-sized. The library was prepared for alpha chains; this beta chain is a stray read, so its frequency means little. CDR3 residues: CSARDRGGRNQPQHF. The CDR3 nucleotides read TGCAGTGCTAGAGATCGGGGAGGCCGAAATCAGCCCCAGCATTTT. This chain uses TRBV20-1 with TRBJ1-5, with unresolved D. Germline CDR1 and CDR2: DFQATT and SNEGSKA (reference sequence). V lost 0 bases and J lost 4, with 13 bases in between. CDR3 length equals 15 residues.

This clonotype was seen repeatedly, ten times or more. Within a library made for alpha chains, this beta chain is off target, and its count is uninformative. The gene calls are TRBV4-1 and TRBJ2-7; 8 bases fit TRBD2. The V gene end was trimmed by 3 bases and the J gene end by 0 bases; junction bases not matched to a gene: 10. Per germline, CDR1 MGHRA and CDR2 YSYEKL. This CDR3 has 17 amino acids. CDR3 amino acids: CASSQGPRGVSSYEQYF. CDR3 in DNA: TGCGCCAGCAGCCAGGGGCCGCGGGGGGTAAGCTCCTACGAGCAGTACTTC.